This T cell receptor beta chain was sequenced in a study of blood T cell repertoires in COVID-19. Study summary: PBMCs, B-cell-depleted T cells, or T cells provided the cDNA or gDNA that made up the material.

Germline V lookup: CDR1 SGHNT, CDR2 YYREEE (reference sequence). Trimming removed 5 bases at V and 5 bases at J, with 16 bases between. CDR3 length equals 14 residues. Original processing methods: By means of reference gene primer amplification, nucleated cell counts were estimated. Clones were read by immunoSEQ multiplex PCR, and TCRdb kept only the in-frame ones, dropping some. V and J calls and clone size come straight from that table; D and trimming were deduced from the DNA. The sample has about 160,000 clones, approximately 92% seen once. The source of this sequence is a man aged 30-40 years with COVID-19, enrolled during active disease. The chain joins TRBV5-4 to TRBJ2-5; TRBD1 is a possible D gene (5 bases). Sequenced material: peripheral blood. The CDR3 loop reads CASSVQVTPETQYF. DNA for the CDR3: TGTGCCAGCAGTGTACAGGTGACCCCGGAGACCCAGTACTTC.